The next 19 T cell receptor beta chains were all read from a single sample in a study of CXCR3-negative and CXCR3-positive naive CD8 T cells. 5' RACE with UMI labels generated the TRB cDNA libraries. TCRdb reworked the 5' RACE reads into one entry per CDR3 protein, no DNA. The sample table includes some 130,000 distinct CDR3 sequences. Sequencing input: naive CXCR3- CD8+ T cells from blood. Subset meaning: CD45RO-CCR7+CD27+CD95- naive CD8+ T cells lacking CXCR3 (TNR3-). These TCRs come from a human donor in good health. Some clones in this sample may be carry-over from other donors' samples.

This chain connects TRBV9 to TRBJ2-1; absent DNA, TCRdb's TRBD1 call cannot be checked. This CDR3 contains 14 residues. Germline V gene data show CDR1 as SGDLS and CDR2 as YYNGEE. Here the CDR3 reads CASSVVEGTNEQFF. The complete variable domain, with remaining parts taken from reference TRBV9 and TRBJ2-1, reads DSGVTQTPKHLITATGQRVTLRCSPRSGDLSVYWYQQSLDQGLQFLIQYYNGEERAKGNILERFSAQQFPDLHSELNLSSLELGDSALYFCASSVVEGTNEQFFGPGTRLTVL.

This sequence joins TRBV7-6 and TRBJ2-1; TCRdb picks TRBD2, but there is no DNA to check that call. CDR3 size: 18 residues. Germline CDR1 is SGHVS and CDR2 is FNYEAQ. The CDR3 sequence: CASSLGEGEAALYNEQFF.

The rearrangement uses TRBV15 and TRBJ2-5; the D gene TCRdb calls, TRBD2, cannot be checked with no DNA. This CDR3 is 15 amino acids long. Germline V lookup: CDR1 LNHNV, CDR2 YYDKDF (reference sequence). CDR3 residues: CATSRGTGPRETQYF.

The chain is built from TRBV15 and TRBJ2-7; as DNA is missing, the TRBD2 call by TCRdb cannot be tested. The CDR3 runs 16 residues. The V gene's germline CDR1 is LNHNV and CDR2 YYDKDF (reference sequence). CDR3 protein: CATGRHPSGRADEQYF.

The chain recombines TRBV11-2 with TRBJ2-3; TCRdb selects TRBD2, and the lack of DNA leaves this call unchecked. There are 16 residues in the CDR3. Germline CDR1 reads SGHAT; CDR2 reads FQNNGV. CDR3 sequence reads: CASSLVAGPYTDTQYF.

The chain is built from TRBV5-6 and TRBJ2-7; lacking DNA, the TRBD2 call made by TCRdb goes unchecked. Looked up from germline, CDR1 is SGHDT and CDR2 is YYEEEE. This CDR3 region has 14 residues. The CDR3: CASSWDRFTYEQYF.

The chain combines TRBV11-1 with TRBJ1-1. Germline-derived CDR1 and CDR2 are SGHAT and FQDESV (reference sequence). The length of the CDR3 is 16 residues. This CDR3 reads CASSSSIGRANTEAFF.

The V call is TRBV29-1, the J call TRBJ1-5; the TCRdb call, TRBD1, lacks DNA for checking. CDR1 is SQVTM and CDR2 is ANQGSEA in the germline V gene. This CDR3 comprises 14 residues. The CDR3 here is CSVEEAPRGQPQHF.

The V call is TRBV7-9, the J call TRBJ2-7; TCRdb indicates TRBD1, and absent DNA this call remains unverified. The germline V gene encodes CDR1 SEHNR and CDR2 FQNEAQ (reference sequence). This CDR3 is 16 amino acids long. The CDR3 sequence is CASSLAGRGATYEQYF.

The rearrangement uses TRBV20-1 and TRBJ2-1; absent DNA, TCRdb's TRBD2 call cannot be checked. The CDR3 sequence is 15 residues long. CDR1 and CDR2 from the germline V gene are DFQATT and SNEGSKA (reference sequence). CDR3 loop: CSVRDLGWSYNEQFF.

V and J are TRBV20-1 and TRBJ2-1; TCRdb's D call, TRBD2, is unchecked because there is no DNA. CDR1 and CDR2 (germline): DFQATT, SNEGSKA (reference sequence). There are 16 residues in the CDR3. CDR3 in amino acids: CSARDHASGSIDEQFF.

J is TRBJ2-3 and V is TRBV30; TCRdb's D call of TRBD2 is untestable without DNA. Looked up from germline, CDR1 is GTSNPN and CDR2 is SVGIG (reference sequence). The CDR3 is made up of 15 amino acids. This CDR3 reads CAWSVPRESTDTQYF. Full variable domain (missing parts from reference TRBV30 and TRBJ2-3): SQTIHQWPATLVQPVGSPLSLECTVEGTSNPNLYWYRQAAGRGLQLLFYSVGIGQISSEVPQNLSASRPQDRQFILSSKKLLLSDSGFYLCAWSVPRESTDTQYFGPGTRLTVL.

The V gene is TRBV5-1, the J gene TRBJ2-7. CDR1 and CDR2 from the germline V gene are SGHRS and YFSETQ. This CDR3 is built from 15 residues. The CDR3 region is CASSFDKRTDYEQYF.

The V and J genes are TRBV20-1 and TRBJ2-7; TCRdb reports TRBD1, a call that lacks DNA to check it against. CDR1 and CDR2 (germline): DFQATT, SNEGSKA (reference sequence). This CDR3 is built from 14 residues. Here the CDR3 reads CSARAQGAVYEQYF.

This chain uses TRBV27 with TRBJ1-5; TCRdb designates TRBD1, a call that cannot be tested without DNA. Germline loops: CDR1 MNHEY, CDR2 SMNVEV (reference sequence). The length of the CDR3 is 14 residues. CDR3 residues: CASSLAGGGQPQHF.

CDR3 residues: CSVVTGANTEAFF. The chain recombines TRBV29-1 with TRBJ1-1; TCRdb's D call, TRBD1, is unchecked because there is no DNA. The CDR3 has 13 amino acids. Germline-derived CDR1 and CDR2 are SQVTM and ANQGSEA.

This chain uses TRBV28 with TRBJ2-6; TCRdb indicates TRBD1, and absent DNA this call remains unverified. Germline V gene sequence: CDR1 MDHEN, CDR2 SYDVKM. The CDR3 covers 19 residues. The CDR3 sequence: CASYPFSGTPFSGANVLTF.

The chain is built from TRBV13 and TRBJ2-7; TCRdb reports TRBD1, a call that lacks DNA to check it against. The CDR3 is made up of 16 amino acids. CDR1 is PRHDT, CDR2 FYEKMQ, per germline (reference sequence). CDR3 residues: CASSTRTGYTSYEQYF.

The chain is built from TRBV29-1 and TRBJ2-5; with no DNA, the TCRdb D assignment of TRBD1 cannot be verified. Germline V gene data show CDR1 as SQVTM and CDR2 as ANQGSEA. CDR3 length: 12 residues. The CDR3 protein is CSVGGAFETQYF.